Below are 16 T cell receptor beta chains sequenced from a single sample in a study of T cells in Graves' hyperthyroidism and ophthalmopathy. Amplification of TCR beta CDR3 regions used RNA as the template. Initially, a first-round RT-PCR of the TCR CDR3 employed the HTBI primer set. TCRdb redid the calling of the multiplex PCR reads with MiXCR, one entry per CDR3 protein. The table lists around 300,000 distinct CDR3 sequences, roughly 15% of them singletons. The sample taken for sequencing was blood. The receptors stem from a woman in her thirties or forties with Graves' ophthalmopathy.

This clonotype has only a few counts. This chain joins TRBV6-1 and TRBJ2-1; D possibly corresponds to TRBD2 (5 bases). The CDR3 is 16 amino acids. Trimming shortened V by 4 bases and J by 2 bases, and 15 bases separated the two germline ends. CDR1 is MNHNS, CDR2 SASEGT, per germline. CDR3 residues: CASSGKGAVTYNEQFF. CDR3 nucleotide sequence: TGTGCCAGCAGTGGGAAAGGAGCGGTTACCTACAATGAGCAGTTCTTC.

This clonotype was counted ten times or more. The chain's CDR3 is CASSLGSRYEQYF. The CDR3 coding sequence is TGTGCCAGCAGCTTAGGATCTCGCTACGAGCAGTACTTC. The V gene is TRBV11-2, the J gene TRBJ2-7; D remains ambiguous. The germline V gene has CDR1 SGHAT and CDR2 FQNNGV. Trimming removed 1 base from V and 3 bases from J, with 7 bases in between. The CDR3 length is 13 residues. The full variable domain, rest sourced from reference TRBV11-2 and TRBJ2-7, is EAGVAQSPRYKIIEKRQSVAFWCNPISGHATLYWYQQILGQGPKLLIQFQNNGVVDDSQLPKDRFSAERLKGVDSTLKIQPAKLEDSAVYLCASSLGSRYEQYFGPGTRLTVT.

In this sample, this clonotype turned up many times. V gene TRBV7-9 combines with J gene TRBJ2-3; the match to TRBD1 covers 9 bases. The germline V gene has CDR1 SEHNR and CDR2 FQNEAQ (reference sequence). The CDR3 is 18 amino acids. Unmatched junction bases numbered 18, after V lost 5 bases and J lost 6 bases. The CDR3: CASSARDRVRPGPDTQYF. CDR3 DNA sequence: TGTGCCAGCAGCGCCCGGGACAGGGTTCGGCCTGGTCCGGATACGCAGTATTTT.

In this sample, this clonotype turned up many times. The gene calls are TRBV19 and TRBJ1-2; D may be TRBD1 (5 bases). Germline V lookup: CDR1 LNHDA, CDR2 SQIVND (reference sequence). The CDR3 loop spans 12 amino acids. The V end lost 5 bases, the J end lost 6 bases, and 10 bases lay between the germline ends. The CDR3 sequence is CASSPGRHGYTF. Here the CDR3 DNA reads TGTGCCAGTAGTCCGGGACGGCATGGCTACACCTTC.

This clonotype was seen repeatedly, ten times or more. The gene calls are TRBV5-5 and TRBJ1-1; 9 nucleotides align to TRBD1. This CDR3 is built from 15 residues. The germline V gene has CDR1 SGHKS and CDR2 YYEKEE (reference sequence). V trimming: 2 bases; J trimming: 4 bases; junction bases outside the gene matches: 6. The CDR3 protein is CASSFLLQGATEAFF. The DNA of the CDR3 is TGTGCCAGCAGCTTCCTTCTACAGGGGGCCACTGAAGCTTTCTTT.

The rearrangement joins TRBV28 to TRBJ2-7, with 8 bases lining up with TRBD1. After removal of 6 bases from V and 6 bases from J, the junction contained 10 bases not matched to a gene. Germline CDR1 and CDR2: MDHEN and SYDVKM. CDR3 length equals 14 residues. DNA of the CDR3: TGTGCCAGCAGCCGACAGGGGATAGGGGGCGAGCAGTACTTC. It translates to CASSRQGIGGEQYF.

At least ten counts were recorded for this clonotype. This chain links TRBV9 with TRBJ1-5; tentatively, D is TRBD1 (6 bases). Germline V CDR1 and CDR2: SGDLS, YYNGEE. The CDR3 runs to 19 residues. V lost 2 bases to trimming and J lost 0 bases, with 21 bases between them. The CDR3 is CASSVQRRTERNSNQPQHF. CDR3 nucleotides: TGTGCCAGCAGCGTTCAGAGGCGGACAGAAAGAAATAGCAATCAGCCCCAGCATTTT.

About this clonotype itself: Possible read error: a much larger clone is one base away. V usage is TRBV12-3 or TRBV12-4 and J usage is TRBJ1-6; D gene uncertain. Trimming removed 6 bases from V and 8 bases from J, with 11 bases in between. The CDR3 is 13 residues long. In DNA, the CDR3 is TGTGCCAGCAGCCCCAAACGCCATTCACCCCTCCACTTT. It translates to CASSPKRHSPLHF.

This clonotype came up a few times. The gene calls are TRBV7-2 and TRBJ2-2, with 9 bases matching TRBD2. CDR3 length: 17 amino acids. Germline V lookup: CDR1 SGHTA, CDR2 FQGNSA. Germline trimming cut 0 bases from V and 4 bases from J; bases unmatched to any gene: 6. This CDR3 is CASSLASGGVGTGELFF. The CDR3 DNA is TGTGCCAGCAGCTTAGCTAGCGGGGGTGTAGGCACCGGGGAGCTGTTTTTT. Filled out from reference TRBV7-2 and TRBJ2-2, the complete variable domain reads GAGVSQSPSNKVTEKGKDVELRCDPISGHTALYWYRQSLGQGLEFLIYFQGNSAPDKSGLPSDRFSAERTGGSVSTLTIQRTQQEDSAVYLCASSLASGGVGTGELFFGEGSRLTVL.

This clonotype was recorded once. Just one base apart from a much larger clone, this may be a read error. CDR3 DNA: TGCAGTGCTATGCGGGACATGGACACTGAAGCTTTCTTT. This encodes CSAMRDMDTEAFF. This chain uses TRBV20-1 with TRBJ1-1; tentative D call: TRBD1 (6 bases). The CDR3 length is 13 residues. CDR1 and CDR2 (germline): DFQATT, SNEGSKA (reference sequence). The V gene lost 4 bases and the J gene lost 3 bases, with 12 bases spanning the gap.

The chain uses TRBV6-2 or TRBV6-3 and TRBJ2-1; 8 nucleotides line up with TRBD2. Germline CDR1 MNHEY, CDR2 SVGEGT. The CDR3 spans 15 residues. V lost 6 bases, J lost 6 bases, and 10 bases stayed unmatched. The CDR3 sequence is CASSLPSGLFNEQFF. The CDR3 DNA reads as TGTGCCAGCAGCCTCCCTAGCGGGCTCTTCAATGAGCAGTTCTTC.

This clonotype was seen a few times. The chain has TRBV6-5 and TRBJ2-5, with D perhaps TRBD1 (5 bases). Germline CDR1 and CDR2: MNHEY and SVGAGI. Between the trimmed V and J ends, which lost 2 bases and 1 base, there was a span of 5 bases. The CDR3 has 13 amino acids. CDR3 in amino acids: CASSYQGQETQYF. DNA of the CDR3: TGTGCCAGCAGTTACCAGGGCCAAGAGACCCAGTACTTC.

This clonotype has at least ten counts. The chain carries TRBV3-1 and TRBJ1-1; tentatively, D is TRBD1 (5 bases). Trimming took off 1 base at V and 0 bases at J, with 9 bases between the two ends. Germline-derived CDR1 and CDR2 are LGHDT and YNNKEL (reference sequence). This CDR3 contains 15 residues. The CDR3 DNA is TGTGCCAGCAGCCAAGGGACACTCTTGAACACTGAAGCTTTCTTT. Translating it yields CASSQGTLLNTEAFF.

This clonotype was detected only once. The CDR3 spells CASSLILAGVNEQFF. CDR3 nucleotide sequence: TGTGCCAGCAGCTTAATACTAGCGGGGGTCAATGAGCAGTTCTTC. The genes are TRBV11-3 and TRBJ2-1; TRBD2 matches at 11 bases. Germline CDR1 SGHNT, CDR2 YENEEA. This CDR3 spans 15 amino acids. V was clipped by 2 bases and J by 6 bases; unmatched bases: 3.

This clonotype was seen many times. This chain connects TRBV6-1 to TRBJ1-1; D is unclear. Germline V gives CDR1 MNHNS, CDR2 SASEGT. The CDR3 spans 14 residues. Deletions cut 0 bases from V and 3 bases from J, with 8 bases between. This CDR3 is CASSEADGDTEAFF. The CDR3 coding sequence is TGTGCCAGCAGTGAAGCGGATGGGGACACTGAAGCTTTCTTT.

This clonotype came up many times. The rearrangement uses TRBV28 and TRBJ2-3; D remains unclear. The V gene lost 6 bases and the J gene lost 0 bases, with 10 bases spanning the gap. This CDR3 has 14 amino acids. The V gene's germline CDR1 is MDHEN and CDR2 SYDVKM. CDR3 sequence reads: CASRFWASTDTQYF. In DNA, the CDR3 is TGTGCCAGCAGGTTCTGGGCAAGCACAGATACGCAGTATTTT.